The following is a T cell receptor (beta chain) sequence with its context. Its antigen is undetermined. Whenever a sample was processed, at least 6 million PBMCs were isolated. The data are from a study of blood T cells in healthy people across ages. The length of the CDR3 is 14 residues. Trimming removed 5 bases from V and 2 bases from J, with 10 bases in between. Study findings and constraints: Whereas aged donors had fewer naive CD4+ cells, long-lived donors had more of them and higher diversity.

Sample-barcoded 5' priming and a J-beta primer mix drove a second PCR of 7 to 11 cycles. TCRdb re-called the 5' RACE reads with MiXCR, one entry per CDR3 protein. The sample consists of more than 900,000 distinct CDR3 sequences, under 30% of them appearing once. The sample also formed part of further work on T cells of mothers and their children.

Sequencing was performed on blood. This sequence was found in a girl aged 2 to 9 in good health. This chain joins TRBV12-3 or TRBV12-4 and TRBJ2-1; D perhaps matches TRBD2 (6 bases). CDR3 in amino acids: CASSPRRAYNEQFF. The CDR3 DNA follows: TGTGCCAGCAGTCCCCGGAGGGCCTACAATGAGCAGTTCTTC.